The sequence of this T cell receptor beta chain was determined in a study of T cells in Graves' hyperthyroidism and ophthalmopathy. PBMCs were collected from an approximately 10 ml volume of fresh peripheral blood. Amplification of TCR beta CDR3 regions was performed using RNA transcripts as template. Primed by the HTBI set, a first-round RT-PCR was run on the TCR CDR3. Via MiXCR, TCRdb re-called the multiplex PCR reads, giving one row per CDR3 protein. The sample gives 750,000 to 900,000 distinct CDR3 sequences, 35% to 40% of which show up once; approximately 8.7% is in the top ten. Looked up from germline, CDR1 is MGHDK and CDR2 is SYGVNS. V lost 4 bases, J lost 4 bases, and 13 bases lay in between. This CDR3 region has 14 residues.

This chain uses TRBV25-1 with TRBJ1-2, with a weak D call TRBD1 (5 bases). The TCR comes from a man between 18 and 29 years old with Graves' hyperthyroidism. Material for sequencing was blood. The DNA of the CDR3 is TGTGCCAGCAGTGCCGCCTTGGGGCTCTATGGCTACACCTTC. Translation: CASSAALGLYGYTF.